The entry that follows covers one T cell receptor beta chain sequence. This sample stems from a study of blood T cells in healthy people across ages. Primed by a sample-barcoded 5' primer and a J-beta primer mix, a second PCR proceeded for roughly 6 to 12 cycles. TCRdb used MiXCR to reprocess the 5' RACE reads, holding one entry per CDR3 protein. The data contain some 290,000 distinct CDR3 sequences, less than 30% of them singletons. The CDR3 runs to 11 residues. Germline-derived CDR1 and CDR2 are DFQATT and SNEGSKA (reference sequence). This receptor was taken from a woman in her 70s in good health. Sequencing used blood. The rearrangement links TRBV20-1 to TRBJ2-7; D unclear. TRBJ2-1 matches the DNA end more closely, so the J call is doubtful. The CDR3 region is CSASSPNEQFF. The DNA of the CDR3 is TGCAGTGCTTCCAGCCCTAATGAGCAGTTCTTC.